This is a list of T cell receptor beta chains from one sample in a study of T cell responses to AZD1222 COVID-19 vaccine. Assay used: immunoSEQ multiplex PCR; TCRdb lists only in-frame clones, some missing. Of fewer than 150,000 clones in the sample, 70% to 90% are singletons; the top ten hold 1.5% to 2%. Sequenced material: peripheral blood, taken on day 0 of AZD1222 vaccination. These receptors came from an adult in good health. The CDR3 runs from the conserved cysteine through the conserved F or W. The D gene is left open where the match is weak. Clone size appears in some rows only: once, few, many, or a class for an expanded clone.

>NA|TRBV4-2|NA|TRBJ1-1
TGTGCCAGCAGCCAAGGGGCCGAGGAGAACACTGAAGCTTTCTTT
CASSQGAEENTEAFF
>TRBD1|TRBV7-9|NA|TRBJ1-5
TGTGCCAGCAGCCCCGGGACAGGGGAAGGCCAGCCCCAGCATTTT
CASSPGTGEGQPQHF
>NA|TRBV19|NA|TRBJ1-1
TGTGCCAGTAGTATAGGGCGGAATCTGAACACTGAAGCTTTCTTT
CASSIGRNLNTEAFF
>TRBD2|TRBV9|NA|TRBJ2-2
TGTGCCAGCAGCGTAGATGATAGCGGGAGTTACACCGGGGAGCTGTTTTTT
CASSVDDSGSYTGELFF
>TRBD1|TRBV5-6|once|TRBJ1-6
TGTGCCAGCAGCTTGCCTCGACAGGGGAATTCACCCCTCCACTTT
CASSLPRQGNSPLHF
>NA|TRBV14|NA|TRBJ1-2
TGTGCCAGCAGCCAATTGACAACCTACTATGGCTACACCTTC
CASSQLTTYYGYTF
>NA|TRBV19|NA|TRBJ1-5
TGTGCCAGTAGCCCTTTGGACGGATCCAATCAGCCCCAGCATTTT
CASSPLDGSNQPQHF
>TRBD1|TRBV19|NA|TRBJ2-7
TGTGCCACCGCGACAGGGTCGTACGAGCAGTACTTC
CATATGSYEQYF
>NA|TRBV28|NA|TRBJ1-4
TGTGCCAGTCGCTTAGACAGAACTAATGAAAAACTGTTTTTT
CASRLDRTNEKLFF
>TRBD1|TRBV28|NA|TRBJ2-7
TGTGCCAGCAGTTTAGGGACAGGGGGATCCTACGAGCAGTACTTC
CASSLGTGGSYEQYF
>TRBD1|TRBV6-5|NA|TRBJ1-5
TGTGCCAGCAGTAAGACAGGGGATCAGCCCCAGCATTTT
CASSKTGDQPQHF
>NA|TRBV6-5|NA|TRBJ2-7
TGTGCCAGCAGGCCCGAGGGGCTCAATTACGAGCAGTACTTC
CASRPEGLNYEQYF
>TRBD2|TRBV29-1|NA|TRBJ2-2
TGCAGCGTTGGACTAGCGGTGAACACCGGGGAGCTGTTTTTT
CSVGLAVNTGELFF
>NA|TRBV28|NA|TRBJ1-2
TGTGCCAGCAGAGTTCCAACAGGGAGTTTGACGGGCTACACCTTC
CASRVPTGSLTGYTF
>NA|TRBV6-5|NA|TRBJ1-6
TGTGCCAGCAGTTACTCGGGTCTTGGTAATTCACCCCTCCACTTT
CASSYSGLGNSPLHF
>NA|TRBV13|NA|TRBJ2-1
TGTGCCAGCAGCTTAGGCGGGGGACCCTACAATGAGCAGTTCTTC
CASSLGGGPYNEQFF
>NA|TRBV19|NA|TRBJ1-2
TGTGCCACCACCCACGGCAGGCCTGAAGGCTACACCTTC
CATTHGRPEGYTF
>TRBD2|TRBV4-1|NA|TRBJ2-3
TGCGCCAGCAGCCAAGATAGACCTAGCGGGAGAGGAGGAGATACGCAGTATTTT
CASSQDRPSGRGGDTQYF
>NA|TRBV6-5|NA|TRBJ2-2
TGTGCCGGGGGGGGGCATCACACCGGGGAGCTGTTTTTT
CAGGGHHTGELFF
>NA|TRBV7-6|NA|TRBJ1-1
TGTGCCAGCAGCTTACAGGGTGCGAACACTGAAGCTTTCTTT
CASSLQGANTEAFF
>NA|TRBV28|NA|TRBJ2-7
TGTGCCAGCAGTTTAATGACAGGCGGGTACGAGCAGTACTTC
CASSLMTGGYEQYF
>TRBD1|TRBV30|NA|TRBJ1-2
TGTGCCTGGAGCGAGACAGGGACCGGCTACACCTTC
CAWSETGTGYTF
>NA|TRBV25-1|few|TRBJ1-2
TGTGCCAGCCTTTGGGGTTTCCAGGGCTACACCTTC
CASLWGFQGYTF
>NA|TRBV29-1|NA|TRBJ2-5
TGCAGCGTTGATCACAGGTCGGAGACCCAGTACTTC
CSVDHRSETQYF
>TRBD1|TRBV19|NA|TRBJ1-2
TGTGCCAGCTCCATACAGGGGGCCGGCTATGGCTACACCTTC
CASSIQGAGYGYTF
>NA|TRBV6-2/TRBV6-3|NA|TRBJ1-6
TGTGCCAGCAGTACCGAGAATTCACCCCTCCACTTT
CASSTENSPLHF
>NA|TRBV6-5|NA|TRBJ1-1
TGTGCCAGCAGGTCCCTGTACACTGAAGCTTTCTTT
CASRSLYTEAFF
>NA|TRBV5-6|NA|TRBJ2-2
TGTGCCAGCAGCTATTTCTCAGCGGGGGAGCTGTTTTTT
CASSYFSAGELFF
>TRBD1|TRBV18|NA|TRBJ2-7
TGTGCCAGCTCACTCACGGGACAGGGAGGCTACGAGCAGTACTTC
CASSLTGQGGYEQYF
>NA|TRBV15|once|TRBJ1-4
TGTGCCACCAGCAGCGGGTGGGAAAAACTGTTTTTT
CATSSGWEKLFF
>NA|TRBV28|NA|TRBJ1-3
TGTGCCAGCAGTGAGGGGCAGGGGTTTGGAAACACCATATATTTT
CASSEGQGFGNTIYF
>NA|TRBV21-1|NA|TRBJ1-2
TGTGCCAGCAGCAAAGTGAGACCCGCCGGCGGGATCTATGGCTACACCTTC
CASSKVRPAGGIYGYTF
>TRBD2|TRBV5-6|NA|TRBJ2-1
TGTGCCAGCAGCTTGGGAAGCGGGGGGGCACATGAGCAGTTCTTC
CASSLGSGGAHEQFF
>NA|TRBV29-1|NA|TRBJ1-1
TGCAGCGTTGTGGGGGACTCGGCGGGTTGGGTAAACACTGAAGCTTTCTTT
CSVVGDSAGWVNTEAFF
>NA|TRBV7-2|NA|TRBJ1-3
TGTGCCAGCAGGCCAAGATTTCGGGACTGGGACTCTTCTGGAAACACCATATATTTT
CASRPRFRDWDSSGNTIYF
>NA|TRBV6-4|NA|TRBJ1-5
TGTGCCAGCAGTGTTGGGCCTTTTCAGCCCCAGCATTTT
CASSVGPFQPQHF
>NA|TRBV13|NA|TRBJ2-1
TGTGCCAGCAGCTTAGGGGAAAGCTCCTACAATGAGCAGTTCTTC
CASSLGESSYNEQFF
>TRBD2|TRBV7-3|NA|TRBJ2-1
TGTGCCAGCAGCTACATAGAGCGGGGGACACCCTACAATGAGCAGTTCTTC
CASSYIERGTPYNEQFF
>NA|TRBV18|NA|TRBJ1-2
TGTGCCAGCTCACCTCTGGGGGGCAACTATGGCTACACCTTC
CASSPLGGNYGYTF
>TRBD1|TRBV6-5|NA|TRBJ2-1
TGTGCCAGCAGAGACAGGGGGCATGAGCAGTTCTTC
CASRDRGHEQFF
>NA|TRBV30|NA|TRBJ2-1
TGTGCCTGGAGTGTAGGACGGGCCTACAATGAGCAGTTCTTC
CAWSVGRAYNEQFF
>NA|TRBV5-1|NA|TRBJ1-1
TGCGCCAGCAGCCCCGTCTTGCCAGGGGACACTGAAGCTTTCTTT
CASSPVLPGDTEAFF
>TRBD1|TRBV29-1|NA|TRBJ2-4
TGCAGCGTTGTCGGACAGGGCGTTGGTAAAAACATTCAGTACTTC
CSVVGQGVGKNIQYF
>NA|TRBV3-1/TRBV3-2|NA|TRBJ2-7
TGTGCCAGCAGCCTACGAGACAGGACTGAGGACGAGCAGTACTTC
CASSLRDRTEDEQYF
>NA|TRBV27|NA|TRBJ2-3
TGTGCCAGCAGTGGGACCCGGTCGGATACGCAGTATTTT
CASSGTRSDTQYF
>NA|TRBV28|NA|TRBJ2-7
TGTGCCAGCGGAAGCCCGGGAGCATCATCTACTACCGAGCAGTACTTC
CASGSPGASSTTEQYF
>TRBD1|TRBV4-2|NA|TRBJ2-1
TGTGCCAGCAGCCAAACCGGGACAGGAAACTACAATGAGCAGTTCTTC
CASSQTGTGNYNEQFF
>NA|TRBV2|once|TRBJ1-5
TGTGCCAGCAGTGAAGCAAGGGCGTGGGGCAATCAGCCCCAGCATTTT
CASSEARAWGNQPQHF